This T cell receptor (beta chain) was sequenced in a study of chemoradiotherapy in HPV16-positive cancers. CDR1 is MNHNY, CDR2 SVGAGI, per germline (reference sequence). This CDR3 comprises 12 residues. V was shortened by 0 bases and J by 5 bases, with 3 bases between the two germline ends. Sequenced by immunoSEQ multiplex PCR; TCRdb stores in-frame clones only, minus some. The table lists about 6,400 clones, 73% of them singletons, with around 31% in the top ten. This clone was seen once. Specimen: tumor tissue, collected from a patient who underwent chemoradiotherapy. The chain recombines TRBV6-6 with TRBJ2-3; unclear D gene. The clonotype originates from a human donor with HPV-associated anogenital cancer. CDR3: CASSYSRDTQYF. CDR3 coding DNA: TGTGCCAGCAGTTACTCCCGAGATACGCAGTATTTT.